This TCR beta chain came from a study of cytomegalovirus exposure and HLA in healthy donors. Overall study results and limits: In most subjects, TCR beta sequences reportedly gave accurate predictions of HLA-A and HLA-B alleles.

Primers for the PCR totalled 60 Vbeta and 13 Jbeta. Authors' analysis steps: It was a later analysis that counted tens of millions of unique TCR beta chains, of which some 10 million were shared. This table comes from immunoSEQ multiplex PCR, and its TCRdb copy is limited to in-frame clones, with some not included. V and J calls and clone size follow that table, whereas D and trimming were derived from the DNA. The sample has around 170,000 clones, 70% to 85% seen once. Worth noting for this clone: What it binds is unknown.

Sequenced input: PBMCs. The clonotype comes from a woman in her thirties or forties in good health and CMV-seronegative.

The CDR3 nucleotides read TGTGCCAGCAGCCTTTCTACCACCGGGGAGCTGTTTTTT. Protein product: CASSLSTTGELFF. This chain uses TRBV7-9 with TRBJ2-2; D is unresolved. CDR1 SEHNR and CDR2 FQNEAQ come from the germline V gene (reference sequence). V was shortened by 5 bases and J by 4 bases, with 8 bases between the two germline ends. The CDR3 has 13 amino acids. The whole variable domain, filled in from reference TRBV7-9 and TRBJ2-2, reads DTGVSQNPRHKITKRGQNVTFRCDPISEHNRLYWYRQTLGQGPEFLTYFQNEAQLEKSRLLSDRFSAERPKGSFSTLEIQRTEQGDSAMYLCASSLSTTGELFFGEGSRLTVL.